What follows are 14 T cell receptor beta chains derived from one specimen sequenced in a study of cytomegalovirus exposure and HLA in healthy donors. A multiplex PCR was run with 60 Vbeta primers and 13 Jbeta primers. Method: immunoSEQ multiplex PCR; TCRdb's copy keeps in-frame clones and lacks some. The table includes more than 130,000 clones, 60% to 85% detected once. The sample taken for sequencing was PBMCs. These receptors were obtained from a man aged 40-50 years in good health and CMV-seropositive.

This rearrangement joins TRBV19 to TRBJ1-2; possible D gene TRBD1, 5 bases. This CDR3 comprises 14 residues. The germline V gene encodes CDR1 LNHDA and CDR2 SQIVND (reference sequence). Trimming removed 5 bases at V and 2 bases at J, with 12 bases between. CDR3 protein: CASSFQGSNYGYTF. The CDR3 DNA reads TGTGCCAGTAGTTTCCAGGGATCCAACTATGGCTACACCTTC.

This clone was observed a single time. The CDR3 spells CSARRQDEQYF. Written as DNA, the CDR3 is TGCAGTGCTAGAAGGCAGGACGAGCAGTACTTC. This chain uses TRBV20-1 with TRBJ2-7, with no clear D. V gave up 2 bases and J gave up 5 bases, with 7 bases separating them. Germline V gives CDR1 DFQATT, CDR2 SNEGSKA (reference sequence). This CDR3 comprises 11 residues.

V usage is TRBV9 and J usage is TRBJ1-2; TRBD1 matches at 8 bases. J was trimmed by 0 bases and V by 3 bases; bases with no gene match: 7. Germline CDR1 is SGDLS and CDR2 is YYNGEE. The CDR3 extends over 16 amino acids. For the CDR3, the DNA is TGTGCCAGCAGCGCCCTACCGGGACAGGCTAACTATGGCTACACCTTC. The encoded protein is CASSALPGQANYGYTF.

This clone was picked up one time. The chain links TRBV29-1 to TRBJ2-7; 9 bases agree with TRBD1. Germline V gene sequence: CDR1 SQVTM, CDR2 ANQGSEA. The CDR3 runs to 16 residues. The V gene end was trimmed by 0 bases and the J gene end by 3 bases; junction bases not matched to a gene: 9. The CDR3 nucleotides read TGCAGCGTTGAAGATCCGGACAGGGGAAGGGGCTACGAGCAGTACTTC. Translating it yields CSVEDPDRGRGYEQYF.

Here the CDR3 reads CASSGENRADTQYF. CDR3 nucleotides: TGTGCCAGCAGTGGAGAAAACAGGGCAGATACGCAGTATTTT. The V call is TRBV5-4, the J call TRBJ2-3; D may be TRBD1 (6 bases). The CDR3 runs to 14 residues. Trimming left V 5 bases short and J 4 bases short, with 14 bases between. Germline lookup yields CDR1 SGHNT and CDR2 YYREEE (reference sequence).

V usage is TRBV19 and J usage is TRBJ1-2; TRBD1 might be the D (6 bases). Trimming shortened V by 5 bases and J by 8 bases, and 21 bases separated the two germline ends. CDR3 length equals 15 residues. CDR1 LNHDA and CDR2 SQIVND come from the germline V gene (reference sequence). CDR3: CASSEGGTWGRGYTF. CDR3 coding DNA: TGTGCCAGTAGTGAAGGGGGTACATGGGGGCGCGGCTACACCTTC.

The chain uses TRBV2 and TRBJ2-2; 7 bases are a match to TRBD2. V trimming: 4 bases; J trimming: 5 bases; junction bases outside the gene matches: 4. The CDR3 extends over 14 amino acids. Germline assignment: CDR1 SNHLY and CDR2 FYNNEI. CDR3 sequence (DNA): TGTGCCAGCAGTGCGATTAGCGGGACCGGGGAGCTGTTTTTT. It yields the protein CASSAISGTGELFF.

The chain combines TRBV7-9 with TRBJ1-6, with D perhaps TRBD1 (6 bases). The CDR3 contains 14 residues. CDR1 and CDR2 from the germline V gene are SEHNR and FQNEAQ (reference sequence). V was shortened by 3 bases and J by 11 bases, with 14 bases between the two germline ends. CDR3 DNA sequence: TGTGCCAGCAGCTTTGACAGGCCGGGGCCACCCCTCCACTTT. Residues: CASSFDRPGPPLHF.

This chain connects TRBV6-1 to TRBJ1-1; D may be TRBD1 (6 bases). Germline-derived CDR1 and CDR2 are MNHNS and SASEGT. This CDR3 region has 12 residues. V lost 6 bases and J 2 bases, leaving 7 bases between the germline ends. CDR3 DNA: TGTGCCAGCAGGGACAGCAACACTGAAGCTTTCTTT. This gives the protein CASRDSNTEAFF.

CDR3 nucleotides: TGTGCCAGCAGCTTAGGAGGGGGCGTCCACGAGCAGTACTTC. Translated, it gives CASSLGGGVHEQYF. V and J are TRBV7-9 and TRBJ2-7, with 7 bases identical to TRBD1. With V trimmed by 1 base and J by 5 bases, 5 bases remained unmatched. This CDR3 spans 14 amino acids. Per the germline V gene, CDR1 is SEHNR and CDR2 is FQNEAQ (reference sequence).

This sequence joins TRBV29-1 and TRBJ1-2; perhaps TRBD1 as D (6 bases). CDR1 SQVTM and CDR2 ANQGSEA come from the germline V gene. CDR3 length equals 16 residues. V was trimmed by 3 bases and J by 6 bases, leaving 23 bases between them. The CDR3 region has the DNA TGCAGCGTTGAGAAGGCCACAGGGTTAGTTGGGCATGGCTACACCTTC. This translates into CSVEKATGLVGHGYTF.

This chain links TRBV7-2 with TRBJ1-4; no clear D. There are 15 residues in the CDR3. V lost 5 bases, J lost 6 bases, and 16 bases lay in between. Germline CDR1 is SGHTA and CDR2 is FQGNSA. The CDR3 DNA is TGTGCCAGCAGCCCCAGACACTTTAACTATGAAAAACTGTTTTTT. This gives the protein CASSPRHFNYEKLFF. The full variable domain, rest sourced from reference TRBV7-2 and TRBJ1-4, is GAGVSQSPSNKVTEKGKDVELRCDPISGHTALYWYRQSLGQGLEFLIYFQGNSAPDKSGLPSDRFSAERTGGSVSTLTIQRTQQEDSAVYLCASSPRHFNYEKLFFGSGTQLSVL.

This chain links TRBV5-1 with TRBJ1-1; D unclear. The V and J ends lost 5 bases and 3 bases respectively, with 11 bases between them. CDR1 SGHRS and CDR2 YFSETQ come from the germline V gene. The CDR3 is made up of 13 amino acids. This chain's CDR3 is CASRSLGDTEAFF. The CDR3, as DNA: TGCGCCAGCAGATCGTTGGGCGACACTGAAGCTTTCTTT.

The chain joins TRBV4-1 to TRBJ1-2; D is ambiguous. The germline gives CDR1 MGHRA, CDR2 YSYEKL. V was clipped by 4 bases and J by 5 bases, with 20 bases between them. The CDR3 is 16 residues long. The CDR3 DNA follows: TGCGCCAGCAGCCGCTTAACGGGTGCCACGAAGTATGGCTACACCTTC. It translates to CASSRLTGATKYGYTF.